These T cell receptor beta chains were read from a single sample in a study of blood T cell repertoires in COVID-19. The repertoire was sequenced with immunoSEQ multiplex PCR; TCRdb's copy has only in-frame clones and lacks some. The table has a few hundred thousand clones, around nine tenths seen once. The sample was peripheral blood. The receptors derive from a woman in her seventies with active or convalescent COVID-19. The CDR3 runs from the conserved cysteine through the conserved F or W. The order of the fields is D gene, J gene, clone size, V gene, CDR3 protein, CDR3 DNA. D genes are given only for firm matches. Some rows mark clone size as missing; the rest say once, few, many or name a class of expanded clone.

D gene: .; J gene: TRBJ1-3; clone size: .; V gene: TRBV6-5; CDR3 protein: CASSRTPQGNTIYF; CDR3 DNA: TGTGCCAGCAGTCGAACCCCCCAGGGAAACACCATATATTTT
D gene: .; J gene: TRBJ1-3; clone size: .; V gene: TRBV4-2; CDR3 protein: CASSQGRGRSGNTIYF; CDR3 DNA: TGTGCCAGCAGCCAAGGGCGAGGGCGGTCTGGAAACACCATATATTTT
D gene: .; J gene: TRBJ1-2; clone size: .; V gene: TRBV19; CDR3 protein: CASVQRGGNNVGGYTF; CDR3 DNA: TGTGCCAGTGTTCAACGGGGGGGAAATAATGTAGGTGGCTACACCTTC
D gene: .; J gene: TRBJ1-2; clone size: .; V gene: TRBV19; CDR3 protein: CASSRVSHGYTF; CDR3 DNA: TGTGCCAGTAGCAGGGTCTCCCATGGCTACACCTTC
D gene: .; J gene: TRBJ2-1; clone size: .; V gene: TRBV5-1; CDR3 protein: CASSLEGQLYNEQFF; CDR3 DNA: TGCGCCAGCAGCTTGGAGGGACAACTCTACAATGAGCAGTTCTTC
D gene: TRBD1; J gene: TRBJ1-4; clone size: once; V gene: TRBV29-1; CDR3 protein: CSVDPGGGEKLFF; CDR3 DNA: TGCAGCGTTGATCCAGGGGGAGGTGAAAAACTGTTTTTT
D gene: .; J gene: TRBJ1-3; clone size: .; V gene: TRBV5-4; CDR3 protein: CASSLTAQGGGNTIYF; CDR3 DNA: TGTGCCAGCAGCTTGACGGCACAGGGAGGGGGAAACACCATATATTTT
D gene: .; J gene: TRBJ1-2; clone size: .; V gene: TRBV19; CDR3 protein: CASSQGRYGYTF; CDR3 DNA: TGTGCCAGTAGTCAGGGCCGCTATGGCTACACCTTC
D gene: .; J gene: TRBJ2-1; clone size: .; V gene: TRBV5-1; CDR3 protein: CASTRQTGTPKRSSYNEQFF; CDR3 DNA: TGCGCCAGCACCAGACAAACCGGGACACCAAAAAGGAGCTCCTACAATGAGCAGTTCTTC
D gene: .; J gene: TRBJ1-6; clone size: .; V gene: TRBV12-2; CDR3 protein: CASRLSGQGPPINSPLHF; CDR3 DNA: TGTGCAAGTCGCTTAAGTGGGCAGGGTCCGCCGATTAATTCACCCCTCCACTTT
D gene: .; J gene: TRBJ2-7; clone size: .; V gene: TRBV3-1/TRBV3-2; CDR3 protein: CASSLKGRGEQYF; CDR3 DNA: TGTGCCAGCAGCCTCAAAGGCAGGGGCGAGCAGTACTTC
D gene: .; J gene: TRBJ1-5; clone size: .; V gene: TRBV5-1; CDR3 protein: CASSLVGGAGNQPQHF; CDR3 DNA: TGCGCCAGCAGCTTGGTCGGGGGGGCGGGCAATCAGCCCCAGCATTTT
D gene: TRBD1; J gene: TRBJ2-7; clone size: .; V gene: TRBV6-6; CDR3 protein: CASSSPGQGGYEQYF; CDR3 DNA: TGTGCCAGCAGTTCTCCCGGACAGGGCGGCTACGAGCAGTACTTC
D gene: TRBD1; J gene: TRBJ2-5; clone size: .; V gene: TRBV5-4; CDR3 protein: CASRRDRAETQYF; CDR3 DNA: TGTGCCAGCAGGAGGGACAGGGCGGAGACCCAGTACTTC
D gene: .; J gene: TRBJ1-1; clone size: .; V gene: TRBV5-6; CDR3 protein: CASSLFAGTEAFF; CDR3 DNA: TGTGCCAGCAGCTTGTTCGCAGGGACTGAAGCTTTCTTT
D gene: TRBD1; J gene: TRBJ2-2; clone size: .; V gene: TRBV9; CDR3 protein: CASSVSGGDHTGELFF; CDR3 DNA: TGTGCCAGCAGCGTATCAGGGGGCGATCACACCGGGGAGCTGTTTTTT
D gene: .; J gene: TRBJ2-3; clone size: .; V gene: TRBV11-3; CDR3 protein: CASSLRSGVSDTQYF; CDR3 DNA: TGTGCCAGCAGCTTACGCTCAGGGGTCTCAGATACGCAGTATTTT
D gene: .; J gene: TRBJ1-3; clone size: .; V gene: TRBV15; CDR3 protein: CATSLQLGNTIYF; CDR3 DNA: TGTGCCACCTCCCTACAGTTAGGAAACACCATATATTTT
D gene: .; J gene: TRBJ2-7; clone size: once; V gene: TRBV6-5; CDR3 protein: CASSYSGAYEQYF; CDR3 DNA: TGTGCCAGCAGTTACTCGGGAGCCTACGAGCAGTACTTC
D gene: .; J gene: TRBJ1-2; clone size: .; V gene: TRBV19; CDR3 protein: CASSLGEAIANGYTF; CDR3 DNA: TGTGCCAGTAGTCTGGGAGAGGCTATCGCGAATGGCTACACCTTC
D gene: TRBD1; J gene: TRBJ1-2; clone size: .; V gene: TRBV5-1; CDR3 protein: CASSPRQGYGYTF; CDR3 DNA: TGCGCCAGCAGCCCCCGACAGGGCTATGGCTACACCTTC
D gene: .; J gene: TRBJ1-1; clone size: .; V gene: TRBV3-1/TRBV3-2; CDR3 protein: CASTYSQMNTEAFF; CDR3 DNA: TGTGCCAGCACCTACTCACAGATGAACACTGAAGCTTTCTTT
D gene: TRBD2; J gene: TRBJ2-7; clone size: .; V gene: TRBV7-8; CDR3 protein: CASRASGRIYEQYF; CDR3 DNA: TGTGCCAGCAGGGCTAGCGGGAGAATATACGAGCAGTACTTC
D gene: .; J gene: TRBJ2-7; clone size: .; V gene: TRBV18; CDR3 protein: CASSRQLILAYEQYF; CDR3 DNA: TGTGCCAGCTCACGACAGTTGATACTTGCCTACGAGCAGTACTTC
D gene: .; J gene: TRBJ1-5; clone size: .; V gene: TRBV12-3/TRBV12-4; CDR3 protein: CASSSQGQPQHF; CDR3 DNA: TGTGCCAGCAGTTCCCAGGGGCAGCCCCAGCATTTT
D gene: TRBD1; J gene: TRBJ1-1; clone size: .; V gene: TRBV19; CDR3 protein: CASSFGQGILPDTEAFF; CDR3 DNA: TGTGCCAGTAGTTTTGGACAGGGGATACTTCCCGACACTGAAGCTTTCTTT
D gene: .; J gene: TRBJ1-3; clone size: once; V gene: TRBV4-2; CDR3 protein: CASSQVSWATSGNTIYF; CDR3 DNA: TGTGCCAGCAGCCAAGTAAGTTGGGCGACCTCTGGAAACACCATATATTTT
D gene: .; J gene: TRBJ2-5; clone size: .; V gene: TRBV6-5; CDR3 protein: CASTQAETQYF; CDR3 DNA: TGTGCCAGCACCCAGGCAGAGACCCAGTACTTC
D gene: TRBD1; J gene: TRBJ2-7; clone size: .; V gene: TRBV5-1; CDR3 protein: CASGLTGTYEQYF; CDR3 DNA: TGCGCCAGCGGCCTGACAGGGACCTACGAGCAGTACTTC
D gene: .; J gene: TRBJ1-6; clone size: .; V gene: TRBV7-9; CDR3 protein: CASSLSSRGYNSPLHF; CDR3 DNA: TGTGCCAGCAGCTTAAGTTCCAGGGGTTATAATTCACCCCTCCACTTT
D gene: TRBD1; J gene: TRBJ1-2; clone size: .; V gene: TRBV5-1; CDR3 protein: CASSFRDRGESNYGYTF; CDR3 DNA: TGCGCCAGCAGCTTCCGGGACAGGGGGGAATCTAACTATGGCTACACCTTC
D gene: TRBD1; J gene: TRBJ1-2; clone size: .; V gene: TRBV3-1/TRBV3-2; CDR3 protein: CASSVPGQTNYGYTF; CDR3 DNA: TGTGCCAGCTCGGTTCCGGGACAGACGAACTATGGCTACACCTTC
D gene: TRBD1; J gene: TRBJ2-1; clone size: .; V gene: TRBV6-5; CDR3 protein: CASSPTGTYNEQFF; CDR3 DNA: TGTGCCAGCAGTCCGACAGGGACCTACAATGAGCAGTTCTTC
D gene: .; J gene: TRBJ2-2; clone size: .; V gene: TRBV7-8; CDR3 protein: CASSLVGATGELFF; CDR3 DNA: TGTGCCAGCAGCTTAGTAGGGGCTACCGGGGAGCTGTTTTTT
D gene: .; J gene: TRBJ1-1; clone size: .; V gene: TRBV18; CDR3 protein: CASSTARGPNTEAFF; CDR3 DNA: TGTGCCAGCTCAACTGCGCGGGGCCCGAACACTGAAGCTTTCTTT
D gene: TRBD1; J gene: TRBJ1-5; clone size: .; V gene: TRBV7-2; CDR3 protein: CASSLGVTGVTQPQHF; CDR3 DNA: TGTGCCAGCAGCTTAGGTGTGACAGGGGTGACTCAGCCCCAGCATTTT
D gene: .; J gene: TRBJ1-2; clone size: .; V gene: TRBV4-1; CDR3 protein: CASSLKTDNHASYTF; CDR3 DNA: TGCGCCAGCAGCCTAAAGACAGACAACCATGCAAGCTACACCTTC
D gene: TRBD1; J gene: TRBJ1-1; clone size: .; V gene: TRBV6-5; CDR3 protein: CASSTGTGLEAFF; CDR3 DNA: TGTGCCAGCAGTACCGGGACAGGGCTTGAAGCTTTCTTT
D gene: .; J gene: TRBJ2-2; clone size: .; V gene: TRBV12-3/TRBV12-4; CDR3 protein: CASSFLGELFF; CDR3 DNA: TGTGCCAGCAGTTTTCTCGGGGAGCTGTTTTTT
D gene: .; J gene: TRBJ1-5; clone size: .; V gene: TRBV18; CDR3 protein: CASSGGDGRQPQHF; CDR3 DNA: TGTGCCAGCTCCGGCGGCGACGGTAGACAGCCCCAGCATTTT
D gene: TRBD2; J gene: TRBJ2-1; clone size: .; V gene: TRBV19; CDR3 protein: CASSILGSSGGINEQFF; CDR3 DNA: TGTGCCAGTAGTATCCTAGGATCTAGCGGGGGGATTAATGAGCAGTTCTTC
D gene: .; J gene: TRBJ1-1; clone size: once; V gene: TRBV4-1; CDR3 protein: CASSPQRGLVWGEAFF; CDR3 DNA: TGCGCCAGCAGCCCGCAGCGGGGGCTAGTATGGGGTGAAGCTTTCTTT
D gene: TRBD2; J gene: TRBJ2-5; clone size: .; V gene: TRBV5-1; CDR3 protein: CASGRGGAQETQYF; CDR3 DNA: TGCGCCAGCGGTCGCGGGGGGGCCCAGGAGACCCAGTACTTC
D gene: .; J gene: TRBJ1-2; clone size: .; V gene: TRBV6-6; CDR3 protein: CAHSSTNYGYTF; CDR3 DNA: TGTGCCCATTCCAGTACAAACTATGGCTACACCTTC
D gene: TRBD1; J gene: TRBJ2-7; clone size: once; V gene: TRBV14; CDR3 protein: CASSPRDRGTYEQYF; CDR3 DNA: TGTGCCAGCAGCCCCCGGGACAGGGGTACCTACGAGCAGTACTTC
D gene: TRBD1; J gene: TRBJ1-5; clone size: .; V gene: TRBV3-1/TRBV3-2; CDR3 protein: CASSQGTGGLQPQHF; CDR3 DNA: TGTGCCAGCAGCCAAGGAACAGGGGGGCTCCAGCCCCAGCATTTT